The clone carrying this T cell receptor beta chain came up many times. Its target is not known. The data originate from a study of post-analysis software for immune sequencing data. Study background: Courses of disease covered relapsing-remitting, secondary progressive and progressive-relapsing multiple sclerosis. Study outcomes and limitations: Clustering by F measure revealed strong co-clustering among samples prepared together in one batch. The study found TRBV5-6, TRBV5-1 and TRBV20-1 among five or six TRBV segments more frequent in patients than controls.

Included in the TCR beta cDNA libraries were unique molecular identifiers. TCRdb re-derived calls from the PCR reads in MiXCR, one entry per CDR3 protein. Of a few hundred thousand distinct CDR3 sequences listed, around 34% are singletons. The CDR3 is 15 amino acids. Germline CDR1 SGDLS, CDR2 YYNGEE. The ends were cut back, 0 bases at V and 4 bases at J, with 8 bases in the middle. The chain carries TRBV9 and TRBJ2-6; D is unclear. The source of this sequence is a girl between 5 and 17 years old with multiple sclerosis. Sequenced sample: blood. The CDR3 sequence is CASSVDLRGANVLTF. In DNA form, the CDR3 reads TGTGCCAGCAGCGTAGATCTAAGAGGGGCCAACGTCCTGACTTTC.